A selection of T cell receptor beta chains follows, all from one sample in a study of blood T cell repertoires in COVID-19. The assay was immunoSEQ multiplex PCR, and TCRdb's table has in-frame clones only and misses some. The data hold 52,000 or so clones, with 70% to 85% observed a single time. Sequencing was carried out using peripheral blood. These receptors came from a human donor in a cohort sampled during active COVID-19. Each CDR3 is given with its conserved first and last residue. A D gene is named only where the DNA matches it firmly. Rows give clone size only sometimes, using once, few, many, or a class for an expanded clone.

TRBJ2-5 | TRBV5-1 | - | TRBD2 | TGCGCCAGCAGCCCCGGACTAGCGGGGGGGCGGGAGACCCAGTACTTC | CASSPGLAGGRETQYF
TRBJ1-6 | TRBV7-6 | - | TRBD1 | TGTGCCAGCAGCCCGACAGGGGGCGATTCACCCCTCCACTTT | CASSPTGGDSPLHF
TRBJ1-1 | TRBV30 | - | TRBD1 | TGTGCCTGCGGGGGACAGCAGAGAATAGGAGTTTGGGACACTGAAGCTTTCTTT | CACGGQQRIGVWDTEAFF
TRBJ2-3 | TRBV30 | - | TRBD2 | TGTGCCTGGAGTAAATGGCAGCGGGAGTTTGAGGTAACAGATACGCAGTATTTT | CAWSKWQREFEVTDTQYF
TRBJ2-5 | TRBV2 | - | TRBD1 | TGTGCCAGCGGGAGACAGGGGGCGAGGGAGACCCAGTACTTC | CASGRQGARETQYF
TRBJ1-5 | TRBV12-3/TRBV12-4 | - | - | TGTGCCAGCAGTATGGCCAATCAGCCCCAGCATTTT | CASSMANQPQHF
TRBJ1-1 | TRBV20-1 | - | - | TGCAGTGCTAGTCGGGGTGCAATGAACACTGAAGCTTTCTTT | CSASRGAMNTEAFF
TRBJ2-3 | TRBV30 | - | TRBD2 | TGTGCCGCGGGGGGAAAAGATACGCAGTATTTT | CAAGGKDTQYF
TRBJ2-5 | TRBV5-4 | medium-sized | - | TGTGCCAGCAGCTCATCAGGGTTGGAAGAGACCCAGTACTTC | CASSSSGLEETQYF
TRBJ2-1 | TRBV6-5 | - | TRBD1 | TGTGCCAGCAGGAGGGACAGCTCCTACAATGAGCAGTTCTTC | CASRRDSSYNEQFF
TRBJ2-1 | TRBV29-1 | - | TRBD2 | TGCAGCGTTGAAGGGACACGGCTAGCGGGGGGCTCCTACAATGAGCAGTTCTTC | CSVEGTRLAGGSYNEQFF
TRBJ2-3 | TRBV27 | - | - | TGTGCCAGCAGTAGCCGAGGGCGGGCCCATGGCGATAGAGATACGCAGTATTTT | CASSSRGRAHGDRDTQYF
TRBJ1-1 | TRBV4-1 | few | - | TGCGCCAGCAGCCAACGGGAGGGGCTGAACACTGAAGCTTTCTTT | CASSQREGLNTEAFF
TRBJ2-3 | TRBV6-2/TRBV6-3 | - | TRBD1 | TGTGCCAGCAGTTTTGTACGAGGGACAGGGGGAGAGAAGGGCACAGATACGCAGTATTTT | CASSFVRGTGGEKGTDTQYF
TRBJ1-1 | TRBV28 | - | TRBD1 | TGTGCCAGCAGCCAACCGGGACAGGGCCTGGCTGAAGCTTTCTTT | CASSQPGQGLAEAFF
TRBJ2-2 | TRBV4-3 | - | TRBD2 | TGCGCCAGCAGCCACCCCGGGGAGGGAAACACCGGGGAGCTGTTTTTT | CASSHPGEGNTGELFF
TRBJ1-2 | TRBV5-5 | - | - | TGTGCCAGCAGCTTTCTAGACTATGGCTACACCTTC | CASSFLDYGYTF
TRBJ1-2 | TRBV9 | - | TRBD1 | TGTGCCAGCAGCGTAGGAGGACAGGGTTACGGCTACACCTTC | CASSVGGQGYGYTF
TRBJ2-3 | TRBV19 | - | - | TGTGCCAGTAGTATTGACTACCGCACAGATACGCAGTATTTT | CASSIDYRTDTQYF
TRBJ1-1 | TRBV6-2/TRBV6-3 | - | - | TGTGCCAGCAGTTACCTAGCCCCCACTGAAGCTTTCTTT | CASSYLAPTEAFF
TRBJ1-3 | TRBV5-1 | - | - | TGCGCCAGCAGCCAGGACAGCACCTCTGGAAACACCATATATTTT | CASSQDSTSGNTIYF
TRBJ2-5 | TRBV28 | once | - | TGTGCCAGCAGTATAATCGGGGTACAAGAGACCCAGTACTTC | CASSIIGVQETQYF
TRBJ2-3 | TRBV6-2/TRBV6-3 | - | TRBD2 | TGTGCCAGCAGTTACCCACTAGCGGGAGGGCCTACAGATACGCAGTATTTT | CASSYPLAGGPTDTQYF
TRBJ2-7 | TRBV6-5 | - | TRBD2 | TGTGCCAGCGGGGAGGGCCCCTCCTACGAGCAGTACTTC | CASGEGPSYEQYF
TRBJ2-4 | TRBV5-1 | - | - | TGCGCCAGCAGCCGGGTTGCGGGACCCATAGGCATTCAGTACTTC | CASSRVAGPIGIQYF
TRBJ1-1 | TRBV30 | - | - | TGTGCCTGGAGTCTTTACTCCGGGATCCAGATCACTGAAGCTTTCTTT | CAWSLYSGIQITEAFF
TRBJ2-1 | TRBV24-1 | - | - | TGTGCCACCAGTGGTACCGGTCCTTCCTACAATGAGCAGTTCTTC | CATSGTGPSYNEQFF
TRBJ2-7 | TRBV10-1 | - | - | TGCGCCAGCAGCGGCGACAGTACCTACGAGCAGTACTTC | CASSGDSTYEQYF
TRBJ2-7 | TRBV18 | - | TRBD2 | TGTGCCAGCTCACACGCTAGCGGGGGGGCCGAGCAGTACTTC | CASSHASGGAEQYF
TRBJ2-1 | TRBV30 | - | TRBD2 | TGTGCCTGGGCCCCAGGGACTAGCGCCAACAATGAGCAGTTCTTC | CAWAPGTSANNEQFF
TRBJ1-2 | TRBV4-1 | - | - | TGCGCCAGCAGCCAAGAGAGGGAAACGCACTATGGCTACACCTTC | CASSQERETHYGYTF
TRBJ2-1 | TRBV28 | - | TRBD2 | TGTGCCAGCAGTACACAAAGGACTAGCGGGAGTGGCGCCTACAATGAGCAGTTCTTC | CASSTQRTSGSGAYNEQFF
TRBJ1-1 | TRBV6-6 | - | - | TGTGCCAGCAGCGTTACATCGTACACTGAAGCTTTCTTT | CASSVTSYTEAFF
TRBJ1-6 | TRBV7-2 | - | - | TGTGCCAGCAGGGATTGGACAGAAGGCCAAAATTCACCCCTCCACTTT | CASRDWTEGQNSPLHF
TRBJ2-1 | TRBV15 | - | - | TGTGCCACCAGCCTCCCCTTCTCCTACAATGAGCAGTTCTTC | CATSLPFSYNEQFF
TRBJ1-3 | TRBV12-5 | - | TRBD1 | TGTGCTAGTGGTTCGGGACAGGCGTACGGAAACACCATATATTTT | CASGSGQAYGNTIYF
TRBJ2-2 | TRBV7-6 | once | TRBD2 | TGTGCCAGCAGCGCCACCGGACTAGCGGGAAACACCGGGGAGCTGTTTTTT | CASSATGLAGNTGELFF